This T cell receptor (beta chain) is drawn from a study of T cell repertoires in cytomegalovirus infection. Study details: Selected CMV epitopes included recently identified HLA-C-restricted ones as well as well-studied HLA-B-restricted ones. Public TCR beta signatures indicated both CMV infection and matching HLA type.

Study-wide findings and caveats: The ex vivo response showed dominance by HLA-C-restricted CMV-specific TCR beta clonotypes.

This CDR3 has 16 amino acids. Trimming shortened V by 5 bases and J by 9 bases, and 25 bases separated the two germline ends. In germline, CDR1 is SGHVS, CDR2 FQNEAQ. TCRdb redid the calling of the reads with MiXCR, one entry per CDR3 protein. The table lists some 480,000 distinct CDR3 sequences, more than 30% of them singletons. This clonotype was counted many times. As yet, its antigen is unknown. The TCR was taken from a human donor in good health (CMV status not recorded). Some clones in this sample may be carry-over from other donors' samples. The chain employs TRBV7-8 and TRBJ1-1; D unclear. The source material was cultured PBMCs, sampled from culture after CMV antigen stimulation. The CDR3 sequence is CASSAVASRRPMQAFF. The CDR3, as DNA: TGTGCCAGCAGCGCCGTCGCATCGCGGCGACCTATGCAAGCTTTCTTT.